The text below deals with one TCR beta chain. No cognate antigen has been identified for it. No quality values exist for individual bases; no much larger clone is one base distant. This sample is part of a study of OX40 agonist ivuxolimab in advanced cancers. Notes on the research overall: Ivuxolimab was a fully human IgG2 agonistic monoclonal antibody targeting the costimulatory receptor OX40 (CD134). Intravenous ivuxolimab was administered to patients every 2 weeks at six dose levels: 0.01, 0.1, 0.3, 1.5, 3 and 10 mg/kg. Of the approximately 50 dose-escalation patients, hepatocellular carcinoma was present in approximately 20, melanoma in approximately 15, renal cell carcinoma in 9 and head and neck cancer in 9. The dose-escalation cohort was about 86% male with a mean age of about 60 years, ranging from about 23 to 85. Patients were allowed to have had prior anti-PD-1, anti-PD-L1 or anti-CTLA-4 therapy, and approximately 43% of the dose-escalation patients had previously received checkpoint inhibitors. Partial responses occurred in three dose-escalation patients: two with cutaneous melanoma and one with hepatocellular carcinoma. Peripheral TCRbeta sequencing was intended to test whether TCR sequence diversity was altered and clonal T-cell expansion was caused by ivuxolimab. The paper covers the monotherapy dose-escalation part of the phase I ivuxolimab trial, which included N of about 50 patients.

Patients with a history of autoimmune disease or receiving systemic immunosuppression were excluded from the trial. In every dose cohort, peripheral blood was drawn for TCR sequencing at baseline, cycle 4 day 1, and cycle 7 day 1. The samples were drawn from a first-in-human, open-label, multicenter phase I dose-escalation trial of ivuxolimab. The trial enrolled adults with locally advanced or metastatic head and neck squamous cell, hepatocellular, melanoma or renal cell carcinoma. Before TCR sequencing, CD4+ T cells and CD8+ T cells were sorted from peripheral blood as separate populations. For sequencing of the TCRbeta CDR3 region, genomic DNA was extracted from the sorted cells. The immunoSEQ Assay was used for sequencing of TCRbeta CDR3 regions. TCRdb limited this immuneACCESS table to in-frame rearrangements with V and J called. A share of clones is missing; checked studies link under half to unresolved V genes, and the rest is unexplained. The sample records 90,000 to 100,000 clones, about 85% of which are singletons. The ten biggest clones cover more than 0.8% of the sample.

Here is what the overall study found, with its caveats: The antigen specificity of the peripheral T cells that underwent clonal expansion was not determined. Partial responders in the 0.1-3.0 mg/kg groups had among the lowest normalized peripheral clonal expansion, especially among CD8+ T cells. Low levels of normalized T-cell clonal expansion were also shown by some nonresponding patients. At doses of 0.1 to 3.0 mg/kg, clonal expansion of both CD4+ and CD8+ blood T cells was observed from baseline to week 6. After ivuxolimab, expanded clones were on average more numerous among CD8+ T cells than among CD4+ T cells.

The specimen was CD4+ or CD8+ T cells sorted from blood, collected in a trial of the OX40 agonist ivuxolimab. The sequence derives from an adult with an advanced solid tumor such as melanoma, head and neck, liver or kidney cancer.

The CDR3 protein: CASSFGTGGNQPQHF. At the DNA level, the sequence is TGTGCCAGCAGTTTTGGGACAGGGGGTAATCAGCCCCAGCATTTT. The V and J genes are TRBV27 and TRBJ1-5; the central 11 bases match TRBD1. Measured from the cysteine to the phenylalanine, the CDR3 is 15 residues long. Left in the record is the CDR3 DNA by itself, 45 bases read in frame from the first base. V is pruned by 3 bases and J by 4 bases, leaving 2 bases of the junction without a gene match. Reading the germline V gene (reference sequence) gives CDR1 MNHEY and CDR2 SMNVEV.